Listed here is a single T cell receptor beta chain. The junction departs from the called germline gene at one end, perhaps through a read error. This record comes from a study of long-term antiretroviral therapy in people with HIV. Study overall: The immediate-ART recommendation dates to 2015, and the earliest samples predate it by about a decade.

This CDR3 region has 15 residues. Germline lookup yields CDR1 SGHVS and CDR2 FQNEAQ. Survey-level immunoSEQ v3.0 assays were run. Generated by immunoSEQ multiplex PCR, the TCRdb table keeps only in-frame clones and is missing some. The sample lists some 8,900 clones, over 70% occurring once. The sequences come from unsorted PBMCs, collected 1.8 years before starting antiretroviral therapy. The chain combines TRBV7-8 with TRBJ2-1; TRBD2 might be the D (6 bases). This sequence originates from a man aged 40-50 years with HIV. The CDR3 here is CASTLSLARSNEQFF. The CDR3 DNA follows: TGTGCCAGCACCTTATCACTAGCAAGGTCAAATGAGCAGTTCTTC.